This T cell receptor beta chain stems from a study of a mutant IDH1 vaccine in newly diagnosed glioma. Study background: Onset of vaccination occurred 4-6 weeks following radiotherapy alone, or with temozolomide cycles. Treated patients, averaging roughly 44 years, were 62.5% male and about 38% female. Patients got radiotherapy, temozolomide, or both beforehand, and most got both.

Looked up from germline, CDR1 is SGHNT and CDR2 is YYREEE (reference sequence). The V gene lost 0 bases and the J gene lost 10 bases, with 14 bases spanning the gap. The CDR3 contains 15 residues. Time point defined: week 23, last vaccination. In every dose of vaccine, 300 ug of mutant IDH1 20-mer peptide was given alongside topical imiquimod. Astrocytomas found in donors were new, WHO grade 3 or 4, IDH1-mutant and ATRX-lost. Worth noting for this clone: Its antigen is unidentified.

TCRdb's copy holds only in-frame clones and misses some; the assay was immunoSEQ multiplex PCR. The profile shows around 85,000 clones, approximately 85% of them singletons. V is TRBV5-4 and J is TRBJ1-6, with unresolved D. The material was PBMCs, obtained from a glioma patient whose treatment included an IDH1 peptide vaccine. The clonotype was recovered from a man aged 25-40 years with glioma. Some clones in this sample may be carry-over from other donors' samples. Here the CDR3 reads CASSLDTGSESPLHF. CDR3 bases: TGTGCCAGCAGCTTGGATACGGGGAGTGAGTCACCCCTCCACTTT.